The 6 T cell receptor beta chains in this list originate from one sample, sequenced in a study of T cells in Graves' hyperthyroidism and ophthalmopathy. The CDR3 regions of TCR beta were amplified from RNA transcripts. When the TCR CDR3 underwent first-round RT-PCR, the HTBI primer set was used. From the multiplex PCR reads, TCRdb called clonotypes with MiXCR, one entry per CDR3 protein. The data hold approximately 210,000 distinct CDR3 sequences, with 17% observed a single time. Specimen: blood. The receptor set was obtained from a man aged 50 to 60 with Graves' hyperthyroidism.

This clonotype was picked up many times. This chain joins TRBV10-1 and TRBJ1-1; a possible D gene is TRBD1 (6 bases). Germline-derived CDR1 and CDR2 are WNHNN and SYGVQD (reference sequence). There are 13 residues in the CDR3. The V and J ends lost 6 bases and 1 base respectively, with 9 bases between them. As DNA, the CDR3 is TGCGCCAGCAGGGCCAGGGGGAACACTGAAGCTTTCTTT. This gives the protein CASRARGNTEAFF.

The chain recombines TRBV28 with TRBJ1-2, with 7 bases lining up with TRBD1. Germline values: CDR1 MDHEN, CDR2 SYDVKM. The CDR3 has 12 residues. J was trimmed by 4 bases and V by 6 bases; bases with no gene match: 2. Here the CDR3 DNA reads TGTGCCAGCAGGACAGGGTCCTATGGCTACACCTTC. Translated, it gives CASRTGSYGYTF.

In this sample, this clonotype turned up a few times. The chain links TRBV7-2 to TRBJ2-2, with unresolved D. CDR3 length: 14 residues. Trimming took off 4 bases at V and 5 bases at J, with 11 bases between the two ends. Germline lookup yields CDR1 SGHTA and CDR2 FQGNSA. In nucleotides, the CDR3 is TGTGCCAGCAGCTCCGTGTTAGGTACCGGGGAGCTGTTTTTT. The encoded protein is CASSSVLGTGELFF.

The chain links TRBV3-1 to TRBJ2-1; 14 nucleotides agree with TRBD2. The CDR3 runs 14 residues. Germline values: CDR1 LGHDT, CDR2 YNNKEL (reference sequence). V gave up 6 bases and J gave up 8 bases; unmatched junction bases: 3. The CDR3 sequence is CASSGTSGSDEQFF. DNA of the CDR3: TGTGCCAGCAGTGGGACTAGCGGGAGTGATGAGCAGTTCTTC.

The chain recombines TRBV19 with TRBJ2-1, with 7 nucleotides matching TRBD2. V lost 3 bases to trimming and J lost 3 bases; unmatched junction nucleotides: 11. The CDR3 sequence is 17 residues long. Germline CDR1 and CDR2: LNHDA and SQIVND (reference sequence). CDR3 loop: CASSIKGTTTIYNEQFF. DNA of the CDR3: TGTGCCAGTAGTATTAAAGGGACTACCACTATCTACAATGAGCAGTTCTTC. The full variable domain, in which reference TRBV19 and TRBJ2-1 provide the parts outside the CDR3, is DGGITQSPKYLFRKEGQNVTLSCEQNLNHDAMYWYRQDPGQGLRLIYYSQIVNDFQKGDIAEGYSVSREKKESFPLTVTSAQKNPTAFYLCASSIKGTTTIYNEQFFGPGTRLTVL.

The V and J genes are TRBV6-1 and TRBJ2-7; perhaps D is TRBD1 or TRBD2 (5 bases each). CDR3 length equals 13 residues. Germline loops: CDR1 MNHNS, CDR2 SASEGT. The V end was cut by 5 bases, the J end by 2 bases, with 10 bases between. The CDR3 DNA reads as TGTGCCAGCAGTCCGGGACGGCCCTACGAGCAGTACTTC. Its protein product is CASSPGRPYEQYF.